This T cell receptor beta chain was recovered during a study of chemoradiotherapy in HPV16-positive cancers. Samples were taken several times over chemoradiotherapy. The method was immunoSEQ multiplex PCR; TCRdb's version includes in-frame clones alone and lacks a portion of them. This table holds about 8,000 clones, around 78% found once. With 2 bases removed from V and 4 bases from J, the gap between germline ends came to 17 bases. The CDR3 has 16 residues. Germline-derived CDR1 and CDR2 are LGHNA and YNFKEQ. The clonotype was recovered from a human donor with HPV-associated anogenital cancer. The biological material was taken from a patient who underwent chemoradiotherapy. The V call is TRBV4-2, the J call TRBJ2-5; D might be TRBD1 or TRBD2, each matching 7 bases. In nucleotides, the CDR3 is TGTGCCAGCAGCCAACCTACGACAGGGAGGGGAGAGACCCAGTACTTC. This gives the protein CASSQPTTGRGETQYF.